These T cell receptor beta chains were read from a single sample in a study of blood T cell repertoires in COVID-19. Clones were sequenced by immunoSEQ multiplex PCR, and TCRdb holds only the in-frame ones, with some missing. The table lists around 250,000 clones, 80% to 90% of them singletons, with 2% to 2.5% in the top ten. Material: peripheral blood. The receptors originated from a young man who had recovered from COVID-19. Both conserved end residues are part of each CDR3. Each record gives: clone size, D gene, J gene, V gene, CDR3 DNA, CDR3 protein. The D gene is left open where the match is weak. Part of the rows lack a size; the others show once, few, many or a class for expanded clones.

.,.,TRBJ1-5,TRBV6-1,TGTGCCAGCAGGTCGGGGGATAGCAATCAGCCCCAGCATTTT,CASRSGDSNQPQHF
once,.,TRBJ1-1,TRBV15,TGTGCCACCAGCAGAGATATAGCAGAGAACACTGAAGCTTTCTTT,CATSRDIAENTEAFF
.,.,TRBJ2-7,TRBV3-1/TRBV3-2,TGTGCCAGCAGCCAGGATGGGGGGAGCGAGCAGTACTTC,CASSQDGGSEQYF
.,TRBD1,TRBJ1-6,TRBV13,TGTGCCAGCAGCCAAGGCCCCGACAGGGAGATATATAATTCACCCCTCCACTTT,CASSQGPDREIYNSPLHF
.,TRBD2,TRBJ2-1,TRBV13,TGTGCCAGCAGCTTACCCGAGCGGGGGGAATCAGATGAGCAGTTCTTC,CASSLPERGESDEQFF
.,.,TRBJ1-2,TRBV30,TGTGCCTGGAGTGTACTTTACCCTCCTCCCCCCTCCTACTCTGGTGGCTACACCTTC,CAWSVLYPPPPSYSGGYTF
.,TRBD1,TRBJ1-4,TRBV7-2,TGTGCCAGCAGCTTCCCTCGACAGGGGGGGAATGAAAAACTGTTTTTT,CASSFPRQGGNEKLFF
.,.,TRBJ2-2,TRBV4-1,TGCGCCAGCAGCCAAGTGAAGGGGGCCGGGGAGCTGTTTTTT,CASSQVKGAGELFF
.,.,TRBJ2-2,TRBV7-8,TGTGCCAGCAGCCCCCGGCGGATGAACACCGGGGAGCTGTTTTTT,CASSPRRMNTGELFF
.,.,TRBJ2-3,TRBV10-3,TGTGCCATCAGTTCCAGGACAGACCCACCTAGCACAGATACGCAGTATTTT,CAISSRTDPPSTDTQYF
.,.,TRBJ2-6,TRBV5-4,TGTGCCAGCAGCTTGCCAGTTGGGGCCAACGTCCTGACTTTC,CASSLPVGANVLTF